A selection of T cell receptor beta chains follows, all from one sample in a study of sequential checkpoint blockade in melanoma. Using immunoSEQ multiplex PCR, the repertoire was profiled, and TCRdb retains in-frame clones only, with some absent. The table records approximately 20,000 clones, around three fifths of them present only once. Sequenced material: CD8+ T cells sorted from blood (inferred from file names), taken from a patient given nivolumab and ipilimumab in sequence. These receptor sequences come from a human donor with melanoma. Each CDR3 is given with its conserved first and last residue. Fields, in order: V gene, clone size, J gene, D gene, CDR3 DNA, CDR3 protein. D genes are given only for firm matches. The size of a clone is reported for some rows only, either as once, few or many, or as a class for expanded clones.

v_call: TRBV5-3; clone_size: few; j_call: TRBJ1-2; d_call: TRBD1; cdr3_nt: TGTGCCAGTATAAACAGGGGGCGCCGGTATGGCTACACCTTC; cdr3_aa: CASINRGRRYGYTF
v_call: TRBV27; clone_size: .; j_call: TRBJ1-1; d_call: .; cdr3_nt: TGTGCCAGCAGTTTTCAGGGGAGCACTGAAGCTTTCTTT; cdr3_aa: CASSFQGSTEAFF
v_call: TRBV7-9; clone_size: few; j_call: TRBJ2-7; d_call: TRBD1; cdr3_nt: TGTGCCAGCAGCTTGACCGGGACAGGTTTGCCCTACGAGCAGTACTTC; cdr3_aa: CASSLTGTGLPYEQYF
v_call: TRBV12-5; clone_size: .; j_call: TRBJ2-2; d_call: TRBD1; cdr3_nt: TGTGCTAGTGGTTTGTCGACAGGGGCTTACACCGGGGAGCTGTTTTTT; cdr3_aa: CASGLSTGAYTGELFF
v_call: TRBV6-1; clone_size: .; j_call: TRBJ2-1; d_call: TRBD2; cdr3_nt: TGTGCCAGCAGTGAAGCAGCACCCTTAACTAGCGGGAGATACAATGAGCAGTTCTTC; cdr3_aa: CASSEAAPLTSGRYNEQFF
v_call: TRBV5-6; clone_size: once; j_call: TRBJ2-7; d_call: TRBD1; cdr3_nt: TGTGCCAGCAGCTTGCGGCGGCTGGACAGGGCCTACGAGCAGTACTTC; cdr3_aa: CASSLRRLDRAYEQYF
v_call: TRBV30; clone_size: few; j_call: TRBJ1-6; d_call: .; cdr3_nt: TGTGCCTGGCGGGGGGAAGATTCACCCCTCCACTTT; cdr3_aa: CAWRGEDSPLHF
v_call: TRBV18; clone_size: .; j_call: TRBJ1-1; d_call: .; cdr3_nt: TGTGCCAGCTCACTCGGGGGGGACACTGAAGCTTTCTTT; cdr3_aa: CASSLGGDTEAFF
v_call: TRBV6-6; clone_size: .; j_call: TRBJ2-1; d_call: TRBD1; cdr3_nt: TGTGCCAGCAGTTACGGGACAGGGAATAACAATGAGCAGTTCTTC; cdr3_aa: CASSYGTGNNNEQFF
v_call: TRBV7-9; clone_size: once; j_call: TRBJ1-2; d_call: .; cdr3_nt: TGTGCCAGCAGCTTAGGAGCAGGGGTATTCTATGGCTACACCTTC; cdr3_aa: CASSLGAGVFYGYTF
v_call: TRBV6-6; clone_size: .; j_call: TRBJ1-5; d_call: .; cdr3_nt: TGTGCCAGCAGTTACTGGTCAGGGGTGGGTCAGCCCCAGCATTTT; cdr3_aa: CASSYWSGVGQPQHF
v_call: TRBV14; clone_size: .; j_call: TRBJ2-5; d_call: TRBD2; cdr3_nt: TGTGCCAGCAGCCAAGATCGGAGCGGGGAAGAGACCCAGTACTTC; cdr3_aa: CASSQDRSGEETQYF
v_call: TRBV6-5; clone_size: .; j_call: TRBJ1-1; d_call: TRBD1; cdr3_nt: TGTGCCAGCAGTTTCCCAGGGGGCACTGAAGCTTTCTTT; cdr3_aa: CASSFPGGTEAFF
v_call: TRBV6-6; clone_size: once; j_call: TRBJ1-1; d_call: TRBD1; cdr3_nt: TGTGCCAGCAGTGTGACGACAGGGAAGAACCATGAAGCTTTCTTT; cdr3_aa: CASSVTTGKNHEAFF
v_call: TRBV7-9; clone_size: .; j_call: TRBJ2-7; d_call: TRBD1; cdr3_nt: TGTGCCAGCAGCTTGGAGACAGGGGGCCACGAGCAGTACTTC; cdr3_aa: CASSLETGGHEQYF
v_call: TRBV18; clone_size: .; j_call: TRBJ2-1; d_call: TRBD2; cdr3_nt: TGTGCCAGCTCACTCACTGAGGGACTAGCGGGGAATGAGCAGTTCTTC; cdr3_aa: CASSLTEGLAGNEQFF
v_call: TRBV6-6; clone_size: once; j_call: TRBJ2-5; d_call: TRBD2; cdr3_nt: TGTGCCAGCAGTCTTAGCGGGGGCCAAGAGACCCAGTACTTC; cdr3_aa: CASSLSGGQETQYF
v_call: TRBV6-5; clone_size: .; j_call: TRBJ1-1; d_call: .; cdr3_nt: TGTGCCAGCAGCGGACAGCAGAACACTGAAGCTTTCTTT; cdr3_aa: CASSGQQNTEAFF
v_call: TRBV28; clone_size: .; j_call: TRBJ1-1; d_call: .; cdr3_nt: TGTGCCAGCAGTTCTTTACAGGGAGGGTTGCGCGCTTTCTTT; cdr3_aa: CASSSLQGGLRAFF
v_call: TRBV7-3; clone_size: .; j_call: TRBJ1-2; d_call: TRBD1; cdr3_nt: TGTGCCAGCAGGCCCGGGACAGGGCCCTATGGCTACACCTTC; cdr3_aa: CASRPGTGPYGYTF
v_call: TRBV5-5; clone_size: .; j_call: TRBJ2-7; d_call: .; cdr3_nt: TGTGCCAGCACCACGGCCGCAGGGTCTTACGAGCAGTACTTC; cdr3_aa: CASTTAAGSYEQYF
v_call: TRBV10-3; clone_size: .; j_call: TRBJ2-7; d_call: TRBD1; cdr3_nt: TGTGCCATCAATCCACCCATCCCCCGGGACAGCTACGAGCAGTACTTC; cdr3_aa: CAINPPIPRDSYEQYF
v_call: TRBV7-9; clone_size: medium-sized; j_call: TRBJ1-4; d_call: .; cdr3_nt: TGTGCCAGCAGCTTAGTTCAGGGGATGGCTGAACTGTTTTTT; cdr3_aa: CASSLVQGMAELFF
v_call: TRBV6-5; clone_size: .; j_call: TRBJ2-2; d_call: TRBD1; cdr3_nt: TGTGCCAGCAGTTCGGGACAGACGAACACCGGGGAGCTGTTTTTT; cdr3_aa: CASSSGQTNTGELFF
v_call: TRBV7-6; clone_size: .; j_call: TRBJ2-1; d_call: TRBD2; cdr3_nt: TGTGCCAGCAGCTTAATATCTAGCGGGACCTCCTACAATGAGCAGTTCTTC; cdr3_aa: CASSLISSGTSYNEQFF
v_call: TRBV18; clone_size: .; j_call: TRBJ2-7; d_call: .; cdr3_nt: TGTGCCAGCTCACCAGGAGTGGGTTCCTACGAGCAGTACTTC; cdr3_aa: CASSPGVGSYEQYF
v_call: TRBV11-2; clone_size: .; j_call: TRBJ1-6; d_call: TRBD1; cdr3_nt: TGTGCCAGCAGCTTAGTTGGGACAGGGTTTCGTTCACCCCTCCACTTT; cdr3_aa: CASSLVGTGFRSPLHF
v_call: TRBV10-3; clone_size: .; j_call: TRBJ1-5; d_call: .; cdr3_nt: TGTGCCATCAGTGAGACAGGGAATCAGCCCCAGCATTTT; cdr3_aa: CAISETGNQPQHF
v_call: TRBV7-9; clone_size: few; j_call: TRBJ2-1; d_call: TRBD2; cdr3_nt: TGTGCCAGCAGCTTGACTAGCGGGAGCATGGTGGACAATGAGCAGTTCTTC; cdr3_aa: CASSLTSGSMVDNEQFF
v_call: TRBV6-5; clone_size: few; j_call: TRBJ1-1; d_call: TRBD1; cdr3_nt: TGTGCCAGCAGTTTAACAGGGGGTATCGGTTCTGAAGCTTTCTTT; cdr3_aa: CASSLTGGIGSEAFF
v_call: TRBV2; clone_size: .; j_call: TRBJ2-7; d_call: TRBD1; cdr3_nt: TGTGCCAGCAGCGGCCTTCCGGGACAGGGCGCCCACGAGCAGTACTTC; cdr3_aa: CASSGLPGQGAHEQYF
v_call: TRBV28; clone_size: .; j_call: TRBJ2-7; d_call: TRBD2; cdr3_nt: TGTGCCAGCAGATACGGGGGGGCCGTGGAGCAGTACTTC; cdr3_aa: CASRYGGAVEQYF
v_call: TRBV6-5; clone_size: once; j_call: TRBJ1-1; d_call: .; cdr3_nt: TGTGCCAGCAGTTACTCGCCAGGGGCCACTGAAGCTTTCTTT; cdr3_aa: CASSYSPGATEAFF
v_call: TRBV11-2; clone_size: .; j_call: TRBJ2-6; d_call: TRBD2; cdr3_nt: TGTGCCAGCAGCCCAGGACTAGCGGTAGCTGGGGCCAACGTCCTGACTTTC; cdr3_aa: CASSPGLAVAGANVLTF
v_call: TRBV7-9; clone_size: .; j_call: TRBJ1-2; d_call: .; cdr3_nt: TGTGCCAGCACCCTCGGACAGTTCTATGGTTACACCTTC; cdr3_aa: CASTLGQFYGYTF
v_call: TRBV29-1; clone_size: .; j_call: TRBJ2-2; d_call: TRBD1; cdr3_nt: TGCAGCGTTGTTGGGCCCCGGGACAGGGGTCATGTGGAGGAGGAGCTGTTTTTT; cdr3_aa: CSVVGPRDRGHVEEELFF
v_call: TRBV2; clone_size: .; j_call: TRBJ2-7; d_call: TRBD2; cdr3_nt: TGTGCCAGCAGCGCCCGGACTAGCGGGAACATGTACGAGCAGTACTTC; cdr3_aa: CASSARTSGNMYEQYF
v_call: TRBV18; clone_size: .; j_call: TRBJ2-7; d_call: .; cdr3_nt: TGTGCCAGCTCACCGCAGGGAAGTTACGAGCAGTACTTC; cdr3_aa: CASSPQGSYEQYF
v_call: TRBV4-1; clone_size: medium-sized; j_call: TRBJ1-1; d_call: TRBD1; cdr3_nt: TGCGCCAGCAGCCAAGGGGGACAGGGGTTCACTGAAGCTTTCTTT; cdr3_aa: CASSQGGQGFTEAFF
v_call: TRBV29-1; clone_size: medium-sized; j_call: TRBJ1-1; d_call: TRBD1; cdr3_nt: TGCAGCGGGGGGGGGAATACCGGGACAGGGTATTCGGCTTTCTTT; cdr3_aa: CSGGGNTGTGYSAFF
v_call: TRBV6-5; clone_size: .; j_call: TRBJ2-7; d_call: TRBD1; cdr3_nt: TGTGCCAGCAGCCCAAGACAGGGGCCGAGCTACGAGCAGTACTTC; cdr3_aa: CASSPRQGPSYEQYF
v_call: TRBV27; clone_size: .; j_call: TRBJ1-2; d_call: .; cdr3_nt: TGTGCCAGCAGTTTCTCCGGGGGGCTCGTCGACGGCTACACCTTC; cdr3_aa: CASSFSGGLVDGYTF
v_call: TRBV6-6; clone_size: .; j_call: TRBJ1-2; d_call: .; cdr3_nt: TGTGCCAGCAGTTACGTCAGACAGACCCATGGCTACACCTTC; cdr3_aa: CASSYVRQTHGYTF
v_call: TRBV7-9; clone_size: .; j_call: TRBJ2-1; d_call: TRBD2; cdr3_nt: TGTGCCAGCAGCTTAGATACTAGCGGGGTTTTCTCCTACAATGAGCAGTTCTTC; cdr3_aa: CASSLDTSGVFSYNEQFF
v_call: TRBV4-1; clone_size: .; j_call: TRBJ2-1; d_call: TRBD2; cdr3_nt: TGCGCCAGCAGCCAAGACCGTCCGAGCGGGAGTACGAATGAGCAGTTCTTC; cdr3_aa: CASSQDRPSGSTNEQFF
v_call: TRBV19; clone_size: once; j_call: TRBJ2-3; d_call: .; cdr3_nt: TGTGCCAGTAGTATGTCTCGGCACTGGGGGGCAGATACGCAGTATTTT; cdr3_aa: CASSMSRHWGADTQYF
v_call: TRBV4-2; clone_size: .; j_call: TRBJ1-5; d_call: TRBD1; cdr3_nt: TGTGCCAGCAGCCAGCCGGGACAGGGAGAAGGACAGCCCCAGCATTTT; cdr3_aa: CASSQPGQGEGQPQHF
v_call: TRBV28; clone_size: once; j_call: TRBJ1-6; d_call: .; cdr3_nt: TGTGCCAGCAGTTTCATTCAGGGTTCCAATTCACCCCTCCACTTT; cdr3_aa: CASSFIQGSNSPLHF
v_call: TRBV29-1; clone_size: .; j_call: TRBJ2-7; d_call: .; cdr3_nt: TGCAGCGTTGAAACACGCGAGGGTGCCTACGAGCAGTACTTC; cdr3_aa: CSVETREGAYEQYF
v_call: TRBV2; clone_size: .; j_call: TRBJ1-5; d_call: .; cdr3_nt: TGTGCCACCTTATCGGACATCAATCAGCCCCAGCATTTT; cdr3_aa: CATLSDINQPQHF
v_call: TRBV7-3; clone_size: .; j_call: TRBJ2-7; d_call: .; cdr3_nt: TGTGCCAGCAGCTTTGGGACTCCCACGGTCTCCGAGCAGTACTTC; cdr3_aa: CASSFGTPTVSEQYF
v_call: TRBV5-6; clone_size: .; j_call: TRBJ1-1; d_call: TRBD1; cdr3_nt: TGTGCCAGCAGCTACACTTTATACAGACAGGGTTCGTACACTGAAGCTTTCTTT; cdr3_aa: CASSYTLYRQGSYTEAFF
v_call: TRBV29-1; clone_size: .; j_call: TRBJ1-1; d_call: TRBD1; cdr3_nt: TGCAGCGGCGTACAGGGGGTGAACACTGAAGCTTTCTTT; cdr3_aa: CSGVQGVNTEAFF
v_call: TRBV10-3; clone_size: many; j_call: TRBJ2-7; d_call: .; cdr3_nt: TGTGCCATCAGTCCGGGGGCCTACGAGCAGTACTTC; cdr3_aa: CAISPGAYEQYF
v_call: TRBV5-4; clone_size: once; j_call: TRBJ2-2; d_call: TRBD2; cdr3_nt: TGTGCCAGCAGCTTGGTACTAGCGGAGACCGGGGAGCTGTTTTTT; cdr3_aa: CASSLVLAETGELFF
v_call: TRBV29-1; clone_size: .; j_call: TRBJ2-7; d_call: TRBD2; cdr3_nt: TGCAGCGTTGTTGGGGGGGAGGAGGGCTACGAGCAGTACTTC; cdr3_aa: CSVVGGEEGYEQYF
v_call: TRBV4-1; clone_size: .; j_call: TRBJ2-6; d_call: TRBD1; cdr3_nt: TGCGCCAGCAGCCACCCTCCAGGACAGGATGTCTCTGGGGCCAACGTCCTGACTTTC; cdr3_aa: CASSHPPGQDVSGANVLTF